This T cell receptor beta chain emerged from a study of T cell responses to AZD1222 COVID-19 vaccine. Libraries were prepared by immunoSEQ multiplex PCR; TCRdb keeps only in-frame clonotypes and omits some of them. This sample has around 100,000 clones, with around 94% found just once. V was pared by 6 bases and J by 4 bases, with 11 bases of the junction left unmatched. The CDR3 is 15 residues long. CDR1 MRHNA and CDR2 SNTAGT come from the germline V gene. The material sequenced was peripheral blood, taken on day 0 of AZD1222 vaccination. This sequence joins TRBV6-4 and TRBJ2-7; 8 nucleotides match TRBD2. The sequence was collected from an adult in good health. The CDR3 sequence: CASREGVAGWYEQYF. CDR3 coding DNA: TGTGCCAGCAGGGAGGGAGTAGCGGGATGGTACGAGCAGTACTTC.